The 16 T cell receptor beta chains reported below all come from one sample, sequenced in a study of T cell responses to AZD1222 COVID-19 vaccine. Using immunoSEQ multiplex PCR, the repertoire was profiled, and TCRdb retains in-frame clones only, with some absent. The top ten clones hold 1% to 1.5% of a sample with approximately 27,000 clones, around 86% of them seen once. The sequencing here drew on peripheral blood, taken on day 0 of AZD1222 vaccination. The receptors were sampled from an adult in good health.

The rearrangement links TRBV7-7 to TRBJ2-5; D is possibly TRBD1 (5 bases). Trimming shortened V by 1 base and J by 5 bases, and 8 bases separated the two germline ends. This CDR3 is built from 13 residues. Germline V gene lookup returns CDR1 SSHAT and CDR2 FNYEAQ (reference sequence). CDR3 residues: CASSLDRRETQYF. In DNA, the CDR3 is TGTGCCAGCAGCTTAGACAGGCGGGAGACCCAGTACTTC. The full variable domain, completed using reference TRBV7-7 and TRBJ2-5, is GAGVSQSPRYKVTKRGQDVTLRCDPISSHATLYWYQQALGQGPEFLTYFNYEAQPDKSGLPSDRFSAERPEGSISTLTIQRTEQRDSAMYRCASSLDRRETQYFGPGTRLLVL.

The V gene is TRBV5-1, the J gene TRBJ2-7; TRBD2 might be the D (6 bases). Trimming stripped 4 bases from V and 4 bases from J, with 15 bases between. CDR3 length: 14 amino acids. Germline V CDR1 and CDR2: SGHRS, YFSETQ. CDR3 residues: CASSAGTHLYEQYF. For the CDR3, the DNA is TGCGCCAGCAGCGCCGGGACTCACCTTTACGAGCAGTACTTC.

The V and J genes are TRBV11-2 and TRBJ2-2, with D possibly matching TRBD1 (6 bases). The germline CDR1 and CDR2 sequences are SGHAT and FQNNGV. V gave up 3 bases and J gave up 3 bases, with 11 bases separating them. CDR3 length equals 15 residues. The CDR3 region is CASSFFWGHTGELFF. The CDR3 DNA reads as TGTGCCAGCAGCTTCTTCTGGGGGCACACCGGGGAGCTGTTTTTT. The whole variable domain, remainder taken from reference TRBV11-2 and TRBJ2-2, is EAGVAQSPRYKIIEKRQSVAFWCNPISGHATLYWYQQILGQGPKLLIQFQNNGVVDDSQLPKDRFSAERLKGVDSTLKIQPAKLEDSAVYLCASSFFWGHTGELFFGEGSRLTVL.

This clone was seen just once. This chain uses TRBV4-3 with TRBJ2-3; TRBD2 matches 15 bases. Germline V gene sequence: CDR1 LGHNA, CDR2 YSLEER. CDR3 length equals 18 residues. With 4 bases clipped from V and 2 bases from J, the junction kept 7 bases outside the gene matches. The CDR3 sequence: CASSPGGLAGGYTDTQYF. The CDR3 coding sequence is TGCGCCAGCAGCCCAGGGGGACTAGCGGGAGGCTACACAGATACGCAGTATTTT.

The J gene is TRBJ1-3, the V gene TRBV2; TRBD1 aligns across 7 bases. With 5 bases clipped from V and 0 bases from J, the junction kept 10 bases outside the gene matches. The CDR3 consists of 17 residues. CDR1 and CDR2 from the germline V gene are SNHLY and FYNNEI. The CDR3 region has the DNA TGTGCCAGCAGTCCCCGACAGGGCTCATCCTCTGGAAACACCATATATTTT. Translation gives CASSPRQGSSSGNTIYF.

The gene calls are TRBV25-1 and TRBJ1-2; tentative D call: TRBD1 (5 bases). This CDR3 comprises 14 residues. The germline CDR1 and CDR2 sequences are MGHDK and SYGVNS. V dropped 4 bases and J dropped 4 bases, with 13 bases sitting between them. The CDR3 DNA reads TGTGCCAGCAGTGTAGGGAGGGGAGGCTATGGCTACACCTTC. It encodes CASSVGRGGYGYTF.

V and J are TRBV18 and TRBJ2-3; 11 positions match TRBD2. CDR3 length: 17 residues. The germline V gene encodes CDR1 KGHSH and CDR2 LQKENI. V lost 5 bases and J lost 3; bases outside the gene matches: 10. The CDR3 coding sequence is TGTGCCAGCTCAACCCGGCTGGCTAGCGGGAGGACAGATACGCAGTATTTT. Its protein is CASSTRLASGRTDTQYF.

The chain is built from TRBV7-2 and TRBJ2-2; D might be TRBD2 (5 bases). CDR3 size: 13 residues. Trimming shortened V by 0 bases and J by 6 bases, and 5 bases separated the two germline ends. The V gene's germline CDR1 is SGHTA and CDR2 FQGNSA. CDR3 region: CASSLAGAGELFF. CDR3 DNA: TGTGCCAGCAGCTTAGCCGGGGCCGGGGAGCTGTTTTTT.

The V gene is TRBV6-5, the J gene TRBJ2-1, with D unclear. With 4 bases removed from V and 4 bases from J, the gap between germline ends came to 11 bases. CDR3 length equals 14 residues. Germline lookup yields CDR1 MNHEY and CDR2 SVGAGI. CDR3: CASSSQRVYNEQFF. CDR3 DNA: TGTGCCAGCAGTTCCCAGCGAGTTTACAATGAGCAGTTCTTC.

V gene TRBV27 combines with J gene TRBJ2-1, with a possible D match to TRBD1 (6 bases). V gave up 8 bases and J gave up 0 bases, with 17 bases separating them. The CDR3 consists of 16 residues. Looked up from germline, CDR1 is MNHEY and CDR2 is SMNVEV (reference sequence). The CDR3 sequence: CASHPRGRSSYNEQFF. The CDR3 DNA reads TGTGCCAGCCATCCCAGGGGTCGCAGCTCCTACAATGAGCAGTTCTTC.

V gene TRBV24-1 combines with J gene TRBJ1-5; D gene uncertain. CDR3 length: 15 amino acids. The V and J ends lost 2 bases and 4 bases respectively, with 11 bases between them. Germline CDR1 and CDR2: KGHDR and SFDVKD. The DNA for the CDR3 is TGTGCCACCAGTGATTCTGACGGGAGGAATCAGCCCCAGCATTTT. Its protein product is CATSDSDGRNQPQHF.

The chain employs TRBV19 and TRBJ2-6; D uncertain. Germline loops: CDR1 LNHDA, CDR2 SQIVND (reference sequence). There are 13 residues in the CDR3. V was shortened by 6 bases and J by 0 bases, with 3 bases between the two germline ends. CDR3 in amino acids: CASRHSGANVLTF. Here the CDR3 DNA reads TGTGCCAGTAGACACTCTGGGGCCAACGTCCTGACTTTC. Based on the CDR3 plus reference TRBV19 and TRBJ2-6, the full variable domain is DGGITQSPKYLFRKEGQNVTLSCEQNLNHDAMYWYRQDPGQGLRLIYYSQIVNDFQKGDIAEGYSVSREKKESFPLTVTSAQKNPTAFYLCASRHSGANVLTFGAGSRLTVL.

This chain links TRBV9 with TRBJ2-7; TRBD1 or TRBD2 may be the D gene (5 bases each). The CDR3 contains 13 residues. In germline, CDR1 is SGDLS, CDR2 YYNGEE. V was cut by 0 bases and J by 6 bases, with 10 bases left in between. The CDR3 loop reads CASSVDGGGEQYF. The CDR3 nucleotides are TGTGCCAGCAGCGTAGACGGTGGGGGCGAGCAGTACTTC.

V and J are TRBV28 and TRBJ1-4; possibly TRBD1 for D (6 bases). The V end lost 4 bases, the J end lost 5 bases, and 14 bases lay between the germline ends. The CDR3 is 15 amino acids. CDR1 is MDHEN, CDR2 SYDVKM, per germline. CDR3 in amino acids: CASSSPRGPNEKLFF. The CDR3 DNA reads TGTGCCAGCAGTTCCCCACGGGGGCCCAATGAAAAACTGTTTTTT.

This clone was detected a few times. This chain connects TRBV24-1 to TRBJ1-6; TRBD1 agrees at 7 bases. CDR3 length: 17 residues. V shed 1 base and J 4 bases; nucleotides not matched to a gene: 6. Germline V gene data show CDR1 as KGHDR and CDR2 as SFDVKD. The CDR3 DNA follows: TGTGCCACCAGTGATTTAGACAGGGACTTTTATAATTCACCCCTCCACTTT. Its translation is CATSDLDRDFYNSPLHF.

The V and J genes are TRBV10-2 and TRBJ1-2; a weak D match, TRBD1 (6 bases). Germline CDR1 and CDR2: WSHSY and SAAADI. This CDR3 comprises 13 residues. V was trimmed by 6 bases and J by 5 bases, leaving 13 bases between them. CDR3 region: CASSEQGSYGYTF. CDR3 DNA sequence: TGCGCCAGCAGCGAACAGGGTAGTTATGGCTACACCTTC.